In this sample, the clone carrying this T cell receptor (beta chain) turned up a few times. Researchers took RNA transcripts and amplified the TCR beta CDR3 regions from them. TCR CDR3 regions were first amplified by RT-PCR with HTBI primers. Via MiXCR, TCRdb re-called the multiplex PCR reads, giving one row per CDR3 protein. The repertoire holds about 700,000 distinct CDR3 sequences, with 11% to 15% as singletons. This sample was taken from a study of T cells in Graves' hyperthyroidism and ophthalmopathy. The germline gives CDR1 SEHNR, CDR2 FQNEAQ (reference sequence). V dropped 5 bases and J dropped 5; count of bases not matched to a gene: 4. The CDR3 is 13 residues long.

Material: blood. V gene TRBV7-9 combines with J gene TRBJ2-7; 9 bases agree with TRBD2. The TCR sequence derives from a woman aged 18 to 35 with Graves' hyperthyroidism. The CDR3 spells CASSLGLAHEQYF. The CDR3 coding sequence is TGTGCCAGCAGCCTCGGACTAGCGCACGAGCAGTACTTC. The full variable domain, its missing parts supplied by reference TRBV7-9 and TRBJ2-7, is DTGVSQNPRHKITKRGQNVTFRCDPISEHNRLYWYRQTLGQGPEFLTYFQNEAQLEKSRLLSDRFSAERPKGSFSTLEIQRTEQGDSAMYLCASSLGLAHEQYFGPGTRLTVT.